This T cell receptor beta chain was observed in a study of blood T cell repertoires in COVID-19. Whole-study context: Sites across the United States, Italy and Spain contributed samples from acute and convalescent COVID-19.

V was trimmed by 3 bases and J by 3 bases, leaving 17 bases between them. The germline gives CDR1 MNHEY, CDR2 SVGEGT. The CDR3 extends over 16 amino acids. Original methodology: It was from reference gene primer amplification that nucleated cell counts were estimated. Here immunoSEQ multiplex PCR was the method, and the copy in TCRdb shows in-frame clones only, minus some. V and J calls and clone size come straight from that table; D and trimming were deduced from the DNA. This sample has under 350,000 clones, with just under 90% found just once. This receptor was obtained from a woman aged 25-40 years with COVID-19, enrolled during active disease. Specimen: peripheral blood. The chain employs TRBV6-2 or TRBV6-3 and TRBJ1-1; D is perhaps TRBD1 (5 bases). In nucleotides, the CDR3 is TGTGCCAGCAGTTATGACACCTCAAAGGGGTACACTGAAGCTTTCTTT. This sequence encodes CASSYDTSKGYTEAFF.